This T cell receptor (beta chain) was sequenced during a study of T cells in Graves' hyperthyroidism and ophthalmopathy (dated by TCRdb to about 2019). Concerning the study at large: Peripheral blood samples were taken at initial diagnosis, before any treatment was given. TCR Vbeta CDR3 sequencing of 120 to 150 peripheral blood samples (more than 40 ophthalmopathy, 75 or so hyperthyroidism and approximately 17 progressor patients) is reported in the paper. Whether ophthalmopathy could be predicted prospectively was tested in an independent validation cohort made up of 18 to 20 hyperthyroidism patients plus 17 patients who later progressed to ophthalmopathy. Once sampling was done, hyperthyroidism patients were given methimazole at a starting dose of 30 mg daily, whereas ophthalmopathy patients were given high-dose intravenous methylprednisolone. To identify TCR V-J signatures that set the groups apart, the researchers used a discovery cohort of about a hundred patients, made up of 40 to 45 with Graves' ophthalmopathy and 55 to 65 with stable Graves' hyperthyroidism. Thyroid tissue and blood T-cell repertoires from more than five Graves' hyperthyroidism patients were also compared in the study. The 90 or so discovery patients were randomly split 7:3 into training and test sets. General findings and caveats noted by the study authors: Most expanded thyroid clonotypes (frequency above 0.001) were also detected in blood, a finding suggesting that blood repertoires may reflect thyroid immune responses. No statistical method was used to set the sample size in advance, and investigators knew the group allocation. In validation, the model predicted progression to ophthalmopathy a median of roughly 6.1 months before onset, with about 67% sensitivity and 72.22% specificity. A model built on a 13 V-J signature distinguished ophthalmopathy from stable hyperthyroidism, reaching roughly 88% sensitivity and 81% to 83% specificity in cross-validation and 80%/75% in testing.

Ophthalmopathy patients had moderately to severely active disease, Clinical Activity Score of at least 3, NOSPECS grade of at least 4, and duration under 3 months. Any patient with an uncontrolled infection, another autoimmune disease, pregnancy or lactation was excluded. Diagnoses were based on clinical symptoms, serum thyroxine and TRAb, thyroid ultrasound and orbital computed tomography. PBMCs were separated from roughly 10 ml of fresh peripheral blood using Ficoll-Paque density gradient centrifugation. Trizol reagent was used to extract total RNA, and RNA quality was then checked on an Agilent 2100 Bioanalyzer. As encoded in the germline V gene, CDR1 is SGHVS while CDR2 is FQNEAQ. The CDR3 measures 15 amino acids from cysteine to phenylalanine. Left in the record is the CDR3 DNA by itself, 45 bases read in frame from the first base. V is trimmed back by 5 bases and J by 7 bases, and the junction contains 6 bases that no gene match accounts for.

There are a few counts of this clonotype. The antigen it binds to is not known. No much larger clone is present one base from it, and per-base qualities are unavailable. The TCR beta CDR3 regions were amplified from the RNA transcripts. The TCR CDR3 was subjected to a first round of RT-PCR using the HTBI primer set and the Qiagen OneStep RT-PCR kit. Libraries were constructed in a second round of multiplex PCR, after which size selection and purification were carried out. The libraries were sequenced on an Illumina HiSeq2000 using paired-end 100 bp reads. The original pipeline was this. SOAPnuke was used to process the raw data, throwing out any read that contained adapters or uncalled bases, had a mean Phred below 15, or lacked an exact constant-primer or identifier match. COPE v1.2.5 was used to merge the high-quality paired reads, and each unique nucleotide sequence was defined as a clonotype. MiTCR v1.1 was used to align the clonotypes against IMGT TRBV, TRBD and TRBJ reference segments. The analysis included only V-J combinations with a frequency above 0.0001, which together covered roughly 99% of the repertoires. The TCS score was defined as F50 (clonal expansion) divided by E x V (chaos), with BLOSUM62-based TCRdist calculated between CDR3 peptides within each V-J. Welch's t-statistics and random forest reduced around 550 V-J features to 13, which were used in a naive Bayes classifier (R e1071). TCRdb's own reprocessing of the public reads used fastp at Q25 and MiXCR and kept productive beta chains. Rows with one shared CDR3 protein collapse into an entry with the most common genes and DNA. TCRdb's processing, not the authors' own work, is the source of the V and J calls. The sample table contains a few hundred thousand distinct CDR3 sequences; only one count was recorded for 22% of them. The top ten clones comprise around 62% of the sample.

The chain employs TRBV7-8 and TRBJ2-1; 12 junctional bases match TRBD2. Source material: blood. The clonotype originates from a man aged 30 to 39 with Graves' ophthalmopathy. The bases are TGTGCCAGCAGCAAAACTAGCGGGAGGCCGAATGAGCAGTTCTTC. Translated, it reads CASSKTSGRPNEQFF.